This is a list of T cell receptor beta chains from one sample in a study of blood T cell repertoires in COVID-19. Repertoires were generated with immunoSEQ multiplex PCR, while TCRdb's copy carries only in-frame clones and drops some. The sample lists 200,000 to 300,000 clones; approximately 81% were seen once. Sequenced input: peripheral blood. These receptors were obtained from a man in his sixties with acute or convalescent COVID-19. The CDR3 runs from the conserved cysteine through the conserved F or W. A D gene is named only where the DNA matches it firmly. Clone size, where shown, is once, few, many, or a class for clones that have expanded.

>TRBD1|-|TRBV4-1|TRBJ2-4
CASSQTGGKNIQYF
TGCGCCAGCAGCCAGACAGGGGGCAAAAACATTCAGTACTTC
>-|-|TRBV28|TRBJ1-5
CASSSEPSMAQHF
TGTGCCAGCAGTTCCGAACCTTCTATGGCCCAGCATTTT
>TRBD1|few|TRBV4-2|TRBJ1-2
CASSHGQGSYGYTF
TGTGCCAGCAGCCACGGACAGGGGAGCTATGGCTACACCTTC
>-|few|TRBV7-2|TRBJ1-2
CASSLGVGSYGYTF
TGTGCCAGCAGCTTAGGAGTAGGGAGCTATGGCTACACCTTC
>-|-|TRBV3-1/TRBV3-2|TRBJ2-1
CASSQVRAIHNEQFF
TGTGCCAGCAGCCAAGTAAGAGCGATTCACAATGAGCAGTTCTTC
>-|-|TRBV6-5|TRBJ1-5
CASRYLRQDFNQPQHF
TGTGCCAGCAGGTACCTTCGACAGGATTTCAATCAGCCCCAGCATTTT
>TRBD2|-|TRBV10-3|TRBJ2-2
CAISRTSGGSTGELFF
TGTGCCATCAGCCGGACTAGCGGGGGGAGTACCGGGGAGCTGTTTTTT
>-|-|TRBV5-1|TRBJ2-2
CASSLGRAGELFF
TGCGCCAGCAGCTTGGGGCGGGCCGGGGAGCTGTTTTTT
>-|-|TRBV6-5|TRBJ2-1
CASSYGDSPYNEQFF
TGTGCCAGCAGTTACGGGGACTCCCCCTACAATGAGCAGTTCTTC
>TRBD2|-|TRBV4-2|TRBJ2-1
CASSQGLADEQFF
TGTGCCAGCAGCCAAGGACTAGCAGATGAGCAGTTCTTC
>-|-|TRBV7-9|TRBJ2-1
CASSLGDNYNEQFF
TGTGCCAGCAGCTTAGGGGACAACTACAATGAGCAGTTCTTC
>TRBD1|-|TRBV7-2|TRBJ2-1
CASSQGQGTGNEQFF
TGTGCCAGCAGCCAAGGACAGGGGACTGGCAATGAGCAGTTCTTC
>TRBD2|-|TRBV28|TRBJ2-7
CASSLSGGLREQYF
TGTGCCAGCAGTTTATCGGGAGGGTTGCGCGAGCAGTACTTC
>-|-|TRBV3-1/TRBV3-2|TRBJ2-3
CASSSTTGTDTQYF
TGTGCCAGCAGCTCCACCACGGGGACAGATACGCAGTATTTT
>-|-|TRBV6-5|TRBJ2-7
CASSPQGLQYEQYF
TGTGCCAGCTCCCCCCAGGGGCTTCAGTACGAGCAGTACTTC
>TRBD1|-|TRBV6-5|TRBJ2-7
CASSYSSSGQGYEQYF
TGTGCCAGCAGTTACTCGTCCTCGGGACAGGGCTACGAGCAGTACTTC
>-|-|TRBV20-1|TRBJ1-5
CSASQGTEPQHF
TGCAGTGCTAGTCAGGGCACGGAGCCCCAGCATTTT
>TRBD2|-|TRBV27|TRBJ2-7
CASSLMSSGRREQYF
TGTGCCAGCAGTTTAATGTCTAGCGGGAGGCGAGAGCAGTACTTC
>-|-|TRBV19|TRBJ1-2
CASSMGPENYGYTF
TGTGCCAGTAGTATGGGGCCAGAGAACTATGGCTACACCTTC
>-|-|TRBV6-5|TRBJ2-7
CASSYDWAAEQYF
TGTGCCAGCAGTTACGATTGGGCAGCCGAGCAGTACTTC
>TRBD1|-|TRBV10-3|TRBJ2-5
CATTRTGEETQYF
TGTGCCACCACGAGGACAGGGGAAGAGACCCAGTACTTC
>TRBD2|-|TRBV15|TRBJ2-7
CATSRVSGGYEQYF
TGTGCCACCAGCAGAGTCAGCGGGGGTTACGAGCAGTACTTC
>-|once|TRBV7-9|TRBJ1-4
CASSFEDEKLFF
TGTGCCAGCAGTTTCGAGGATGAAAAACTGTTTTTT
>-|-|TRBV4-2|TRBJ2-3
CASSQGRGGPSDTQYF
TGTGCCAGCAGCCAAGGAAGAGGAGGCCCGTCAGATACGCAGTATTTT
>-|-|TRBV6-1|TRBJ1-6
CASSEASPLHF
TGTGCCAGCAGTGAAGCCTCTCCTCTCCACTTT
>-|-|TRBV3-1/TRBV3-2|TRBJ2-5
CASSNQGFGETQYF
TGTGCCAGCAGCAATCAGGGGTTCGGAGAGACCCAGTACTTC
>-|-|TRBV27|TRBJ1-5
CASSLKGGNQPQHF
TGTGCCAGCAGTTTAAAAGGGGGCAATCAGCCCCAGCATTTT
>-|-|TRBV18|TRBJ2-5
CASSPPSKETQYF
TGTGCCAGCTCACCACCGTCCAAAGAGACCCAGTACTTC
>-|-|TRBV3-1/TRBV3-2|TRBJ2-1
CASSQGKGLRGTYNEQFF
TGTGCCAGCAGCCAAGGGAAGGGTCTGAGAGGGACCTACAATGAGCAGTTCTTC
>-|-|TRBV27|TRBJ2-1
CASSLRPGFSYNEQFF
TGTGCCAGCAGTTTACGACCGGGGTTCTCCTACAATGAGCAGTTCTTC
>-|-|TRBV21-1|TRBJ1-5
CASSKPGQEQNQPQHF
TGTGCCAGCAGCAAACCGGGACAGGAGCAAAATCAGCCCCAGCATTTT
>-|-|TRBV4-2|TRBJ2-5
CASSLHGGGAVGETQYF
TGTGCCAGCAGCCTTCACGGCGGCGGGGCTGTTGGGGAGACCCAGTACTTC
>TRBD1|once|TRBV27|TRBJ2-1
CASRTGGRNEQFF
TGTGCCAGCAGGACAGGGGGTAGGAATGAGCAGTTCTTC
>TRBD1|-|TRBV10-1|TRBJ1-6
CASRTDRPSSYNSPLHF
TGCGCCAGCAGGACGGACAGGCCGAGCTCCTATAATTCACCCCTCCACTTT
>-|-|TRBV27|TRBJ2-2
CASKGLDTGELFF
TGTGCCAGCAAGGGGTTAGACACCGGGGAGCTGTTTTTT